One T cell receptor beta chain is described in this entry. Its antigen is currently unknown. This record comes from a study of beta chain features in type 1 diabetes. This CDR3 is built from 13 residues. Germline V gene lookup returns CDR1 SGHRS and CDR2 YFSETQ. Trimming cost V 1 base and J 0 bases, with 4 bases left between them. Expressed TCRB transcripts were sequenced because the isolated RNA had all been reverse transcribed beforehand. Sequenced by immunoSEQ multiplex PCR; TCRdb stores in-frame clones only, minus some. This sample has about 620,000 clones; 15% to 17% occur once, and the top ten carry about 0.097%. Study-level results: Researchers reported that naive, central memory and Treg TCRB repertoires appeared more similar in patients than in healthy donors. Among type 1 diabetes patients, VDJ junctions had fewer insertions and more deletions. These data did not resolve whether HLA type affects TCRB rearrangement.

Purity (above 95%) was reached by all sorted populations. The origin of this receptor is a man aged 18 to 30 in good health. Specimen: naive CD4+ T cells from blood. The rearrangement joins TRBV5-1 to TRBJ2-5, with no clear D. The chain's CDR3 is CASSLQNQETQYF. CDR3 nucleotide sequence: TGCGCCAGCAGCTTGCAGAACCAAGAGACCCAGTACTTC. The whole variable domain, filled in from reference TRBV5-1 and TRBJ2-5, reads KAGVTQTPRYLIKTRGQQVTLSCSPISGHRSVSWYQQTPGQGLQFLFEYFSETQRNKGNFPGRFSGRQFSNSRSEMNVSTLELGDSALYLCASSLQNQETQYFGPGTRLLVL.